Each of the 9 T cell receptor beta chains below was sequenced from the same sample in a study of T cell responses to AZD1222 COVID-19 vaccine. Method: immunoSEQ multiplex PCR; TCRdb's copy keeps in-frame clones and lacks some. The sample has 100,000 or so clones, 92% seen once. Source: peripheral blood, taken on day 0 of AZD1222 vaccination. All receptors derive from an adult in good health.

The rearrangement links TRBV28 to TRBJ2-5; a possible D gene is TRBD2 (6 bases). V lost 5 bases and J 2 bases, leaving 6 bases between the germline ends. The CDR3 is 12 amino acids. CDR1 and CDR2 (germline): MDHEN, SYDVKM. CDR3 loop: CASSAGQETQYF. The DNA of the CDR3 is TGTGCCAGCAGTGCGGGACAAGAGACCCAGTACTTC.

The chain joins TRBV6-5 to TRBJ2-1; 11 bases agree with TRBD2. Looked up from germline, CDR1 is MNHEY and CDR2 is SVGAGI. The CDR3 consists of 15 residues. V lost 6 bases to trimming and J lost 5 bases; unmatched junction nucleotides: 6. CDR3 sequence reads: CASSLLAGGDNEQFF. CDR3 DNA sequence: TGTGCCAGCAGCCTTCTAGCGGGGGGCGACAATGAGCAGTTCTTC.

The CDR3 protein is CASSPGLRYGYTF. In nucleotides, the CDR3 is TGTGCCAGCAGCCCGGGTCTCCGGTATGGCTACACCTTC. V gene TRBV11-2 combines with J gene TRBJ1-2; D remains ambiguous. The CDR3 spans 13 residues. Germline V gives CDR1 SGHAT, CDR2 FQNNGV. With 5 bases removed from V and 5 bases from J, the gap between germline ends came to 12 bases.

V gene TRBV15 combines with J gene TRBJ2-1; 7 nucleotides line up with TRBD1. The CDR3 spans 15 residues. The germline V gene has CDR1 LNHNV and CDR2 YYDKDF (reference sequence). V was pared by 1 base and J by 9 bases, with 9 bases of the junction left unmatched. CDR3 residues: CATSRGERRGSEQFF. DNA of the CDR3: TGTGCCACCAGCAGAGGGGAACGCAGGGGGTCTGAGCAGTTCTTC. Supplemented by reference TRBV15 and TRBJ2-1, the full variable domain reads DAMVIQNPRYQVTQFGKPVTLSCSQTLNHNVMYWYQQKSSQAPKLLFHYYDKDFNNEADTPDNFQSRRPNTSFCFLDIRSPGLGDTAMYLCATSRGERRGSEQFFGPGTRLTVL.

V usage is TRBV2 and J usage is TRBJ2-4; D is undetermined. Trimming stripped 5 bases from V and 0 bases from J, with 8 bases between. The CDR3 loop spans 14 amino acids. Germline V CDR1 and CDR2: SNHLY, FYNNEI. This CDR3 is CASSQILAKNIQYF. The CDR3, as DNA: TGTGCCAGCAGTCAGATCCTAGCCAAAAACATTCAGTACTTC.

The J gene is TRBJ2-6, the V gene TRBV7-9, with unresolved D. V lost 4 bases and J 0 bases, leaving 7 bases between the germline ends. The germline gives CDR1 SEHNR, CDR2 FQNEAQ (reference sequence). CDR3 size: 15 residues. CDR3 region: CASSSHVSGANVLTF. The CDR3 region has the DNA TGTGCCAGCAGCTCCCATGTCTCTGGGGCCAACGTCCTGACTTTC. Drawing the rest from reference TRBV7-9 and TRBJ2-6, the complete variable domain is DTGVSQNPRHKITKRGQNVTFRCDPISEHNRLYWYRQTLGQGPEFLTYFQNEAQLEKSRLLSDRFSAERPKGSFSTLEIQRTEQGDSAMYLCASSSHVSGANVLTFGAGSRLTVL.

The chain uses TRBV19 and TRBJ2-2; D ambiguous. CDR3 length: 14 amino acids. Per germline, CDR1 LNHDA and CDR2 SQIVND (reference sequence). V lost 3 bases, J lost 6 bases, and 11 bases lay in between. This CDR3 reads CASSIASRSGELFF. The CDR3, as DNA: TGTGCCAGTAGTATTGCCAGCAGGTCCGGGGAGCTGTTTTTT.

This chain uses TRBV7-2 with TRBJ1-2, with no clear D. The CDR3 length is 15 residues. The germline V and J ends were trimmed by 0 bases and 4 bases, with 12 bases remaining between them. Germline-derived CDR1 and CDR2 are SGHTA and FQGNSA. CDR3 in DNA: TGTGCCAGCAGCTTAGCGCTTCGGTCGAGCTATGGCTACACCTTC. The encoded protein is CASSLALRSSYGYTF. The complete variable domain, with remaining parts taken from reference TRBV7-2 and TRBJ1-2, reads GAGVSQSPSNKVTEKGKDVELRCDPISGHTALYWYRQSLGQGLEFLIYFQGNSAPDKSGLPSDRFSAERTGGSVSTLTIQRTQQEDSAVYLCASSLALRSSYGYTFGSGTRLTVV.

This clone was picked up one time. The V and J genes are TRBV10-2 and TRBJ2-7, with D tentatively TRBD1 (5 bases). The germline V gene has CDR1 WSHSY and CDR2 SAAADI. CDR3 size: 14 residues. Trimming cost V 0 bases and J 3 bases, with 9 bases left between them. The CDR3 DNA reads TGCGCCAGCAGTGAGTCAAACAGGATCTACGAGCAGTACTTC. It specifies CASSESNRIYEQYF.